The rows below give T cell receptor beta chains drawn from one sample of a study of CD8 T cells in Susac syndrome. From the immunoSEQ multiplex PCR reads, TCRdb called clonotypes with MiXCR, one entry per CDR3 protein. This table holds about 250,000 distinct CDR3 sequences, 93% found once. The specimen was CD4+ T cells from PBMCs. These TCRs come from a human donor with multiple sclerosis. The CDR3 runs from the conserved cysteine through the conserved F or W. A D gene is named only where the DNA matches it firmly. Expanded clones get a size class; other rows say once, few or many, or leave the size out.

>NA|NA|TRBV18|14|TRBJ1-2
CASSPPVAYYGYTF
TGTGCCAGCTCACCACCGGTAGCCTACTATGGCTACACCTTC
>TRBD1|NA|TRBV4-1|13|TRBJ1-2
CASSPGQGFGYTF
TGCGCCAGCAGCCCGGGACAGGGTTTCGGCTACACCTTC
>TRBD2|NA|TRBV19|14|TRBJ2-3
CASSIGLAGEVQYF
TGTGCCAGTAGTATTGGACTAGCGGGAGAGGTGCAGTATTTT
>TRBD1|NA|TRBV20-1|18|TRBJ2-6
CSARVRDSGTSGANVLTF
TGCAGTGCTAGAGTCCGGGACAGCGGCACCTCTGGGGCCAACGTCCTGACTTTC
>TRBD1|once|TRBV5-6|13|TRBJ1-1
CASSFAGTGEAFF
TGTGCCAGCAGCTTCGCCGGGACAGGGGAAGCTTTCTTT
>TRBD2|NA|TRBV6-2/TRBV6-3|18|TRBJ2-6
CASRTQWEGPSGANVLTF
TGTGCCAGCAGAACCCAGTGGGAGGGCCCCTCTGGGGCCAACGTCCTGACTTTC
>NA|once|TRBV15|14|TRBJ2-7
CATGLGANSYEQYF
TGTGCCACTGGACTGGGGGCCAACTCCTACGAGCAGTACTTC
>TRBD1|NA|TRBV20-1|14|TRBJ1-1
CSARRQGLNTEAFF
TGCAGTGCTAGACGACAGGGATTAAACACTGAAGCTTTCTTT
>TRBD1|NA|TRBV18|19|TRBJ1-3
CASFHPPTQGISAGNTIYF
TGTGCCAGCTTCCACCCTCCCACACAGGGGATAAGCGCTGGAAACACCATATATTTT
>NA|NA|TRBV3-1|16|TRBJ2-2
CASSLLGGSNTGELFF
TGTGCCAGCAGCCTCCTAGGGGGATCGAACACCGGGGAGCTGTTTTTT
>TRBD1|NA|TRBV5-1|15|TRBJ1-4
CASSLRTGVDEKLFF
TGCGCCAGCAGCCTACGGACAGGGGTTGATGAAAAACTGTTTTTT
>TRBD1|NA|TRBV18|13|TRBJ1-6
CASSPGQEYPLHF
TGTGCCAGCTCACCGGGACAGGAATACCCCCTCCACTTT
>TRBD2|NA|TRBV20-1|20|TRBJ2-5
CSARGRKGLAGGGLWETQYF
TGCAGTGCTAGAGGTCGCAAGGGACTAGCGGGAGGAGGGTTGTGGGAGACCCAGTACTTC
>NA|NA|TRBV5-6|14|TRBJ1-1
CASSFVSRNTEAFF
TGTGCCAGCAGCTTCGTCAGTCGGAACACTGAAGCTTTCTTT
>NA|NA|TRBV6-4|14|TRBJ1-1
CASSVSTTDTEAFF
TGTGCCAGCAGTGTCTCGACTACAGACACTGAAGCTTTCTTT
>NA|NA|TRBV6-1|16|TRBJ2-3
CASAPGGGQHSDTQYF
TGTGCCAGCGCGCCGGGAGGGGGCCAGCACTCGGATACGCAGTATTTT
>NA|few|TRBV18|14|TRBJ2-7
CASSSSAGSYEQYF
TGTGCCAGCTCAAGTAGCGCAGGCTCCTACGAGCAGTACTTC
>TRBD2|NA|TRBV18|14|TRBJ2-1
CASSTSGNFHEQFF
TGTGCCAGCTCAACTAGCGGGAACTTCCATGAGCAGTTCTTC
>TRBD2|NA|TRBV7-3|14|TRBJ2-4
CASSLERDLNIQYF
TGTGCCAGCAGCTTAGAGCGGGATTTAAACATTCAGTACTTC
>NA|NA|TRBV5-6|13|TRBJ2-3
CASSLGVQDTQYF
TGTGCCAGCAGCTTGGGAGTACAAGATACGCAGTATTTT
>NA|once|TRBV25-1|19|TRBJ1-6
CASSDFGTRGGSYNSPLHF
TGTGCCAGCAGTGATTTTGGGACACGAGGAGGGTCCTATAATTCACCCCTCCACTTT
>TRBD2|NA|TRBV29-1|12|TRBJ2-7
CSVEDPGGEQYF
TGCAGCGTTGAAGATCCGGGGGGCGAGCAGTACTTC
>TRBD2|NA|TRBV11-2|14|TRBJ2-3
CASSRGGREDTQYF
TGTGCCAGCAGCCGGGGGGGGAGGGAGGATACGCAGTATTTT
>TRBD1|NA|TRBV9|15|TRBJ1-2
CASSPRGGQGDGYTF
TGTGCCAGCAGCCCCCGGGGGGGACAGGGGGATGGCTACACCTTC
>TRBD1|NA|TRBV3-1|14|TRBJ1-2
CASSRGQGFYGYTF
TGTGCCAGCAGCCGGGGACAGGGCTTCTATGGCTACACCTTC
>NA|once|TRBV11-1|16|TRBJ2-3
CASSAGQWGSTDTQYF
TGTGCCAGCAGCGCGGGACAGTGGGGCAGCACAGATACGCAGTATTTT
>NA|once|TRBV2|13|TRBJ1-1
CASSVKQNTEAFF
TGTGCCAGCAGTGTTAAACAGAACACTGAAGCTTTCTTT
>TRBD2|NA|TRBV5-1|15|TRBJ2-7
CASSPGGGLYYEQYF
TGCGCCAGCAGCCCGGGCGGGGGTCTGTACTACGAGCAGTACTTC
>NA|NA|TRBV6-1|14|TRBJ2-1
CASSEAWLARSQFF
TGTGCCAGCAGTGAAGCGTGGCTAGCCCGTAGTCAGTTCTTC
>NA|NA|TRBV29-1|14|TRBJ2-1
CSVVDSGYYNEQFF
TGCAGCGTAGTTGACAGCGGCTACTACAATGAGCAGTTCTTC
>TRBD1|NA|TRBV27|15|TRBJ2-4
CATYGQGEAKNIQYF
TGTGCCACCTACGGACAGGGCGAAGCCAAAAATATTCAGTACTTC
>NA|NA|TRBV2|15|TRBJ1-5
CASSERTTPNQPQHF
TGTGCCAGCAGTGAAAGGACAACTCCCAATCAGCCCCAGCATTTT
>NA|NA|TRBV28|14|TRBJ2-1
CASSFNPGGREQFF
TGTGCCAGCAGTTTTAATCCCGGGGGCCGAGAGCAGTTCTTC
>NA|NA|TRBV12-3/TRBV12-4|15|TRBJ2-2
CASTFRPANTGELFF
TGTGCCAGCACTTTTAGGCCAGCTAACACCGGGGAGCTGTTTTTT
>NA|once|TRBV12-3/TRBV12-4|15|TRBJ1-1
CASTGGGWGNTEAFF
TGTGCCAGCACCGGAGGGGGTTGGGGGAACACTGAAGCTTTCTTT
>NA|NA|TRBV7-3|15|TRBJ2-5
CASSPLGGVQETQYF
TGTGCCAGCAGCCCCCTCGGAGGAGTGCAAGAGACCCAGTACTTC
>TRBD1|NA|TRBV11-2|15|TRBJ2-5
CASSPLAGGIETQYF
TGTGCCAGTTCCCCCCTCGCAGGGGGCATTGAGACCCAGTACTTC
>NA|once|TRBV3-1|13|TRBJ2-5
CASSRTSWETQYF
TGTGCCAGCAGCCGGACGTCGTGGGAGACCCAGTACTTC
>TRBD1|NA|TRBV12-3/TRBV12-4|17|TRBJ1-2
CASSHQAKTGRNYGYTF
TGTGCCAGCAGCCACCAAGCCAAGACAGGGCGAAACTATGGCTACACCTTC
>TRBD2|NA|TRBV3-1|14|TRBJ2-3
CASSQAGGWDTQYF
TGTGCCAGCAGCCAGGCGGGGGGCTGGGATACGCAGTATTTT
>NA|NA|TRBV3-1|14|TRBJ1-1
CASRLAVGNTEAFF
TGTGCCAGCAGGCTTGCCGTCGGGAACACTGAAGCTTTCTTT
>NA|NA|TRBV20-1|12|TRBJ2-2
CSAMRGVGELFF
TGCAGTGCCATGAGGGGGGTGGGGGAGCTGTTTTTT
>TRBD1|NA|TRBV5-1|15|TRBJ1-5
CASSYGDRGGQPQHF
TGCGCCAGCAGCTACGGCGACAGGGGAGGACAGCCCCAGCATTTT
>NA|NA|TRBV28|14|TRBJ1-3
CASSPADSGNTIYF
TGTGCCAGCAGCCCGGCCGACTCTGGAAACACCATATATTTT
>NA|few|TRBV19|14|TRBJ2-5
CASSPGGNQETQYF
TGTGCCAGTAGTCCTGGAGGGAACCAAGAGACCCAGTACTTC
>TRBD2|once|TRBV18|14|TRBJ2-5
CASSPSAGGETQYF
TGTGCCAGCTCACCGTCGGCGGGGGGAGAGACCCAGTACTTC
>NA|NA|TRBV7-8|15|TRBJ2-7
CASSLGQGITYEQYF
TGTGCCAGCAGCTTAGGGCAGGGAATTACCTACGAGCAGTACTTC
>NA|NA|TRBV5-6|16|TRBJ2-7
CASTGGVNSFSYEQYF
TGTGCCAGCACCGGAGGAGTCAACTCTTTCTCCTACGAGCAGTACTTC
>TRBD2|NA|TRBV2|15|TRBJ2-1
CASRGTSGAYNEQFF
TGTGCCAGCAGAGGGACTAGCGGGGCATACAATGAGCAGTTCTTC